The clone carrying this T cell receptor beta chain has only a few counts. TCRdb's copy holds only in-frame clones and misses some; the assay was immunoSEQ multiplex PCR. Of about 35,000 clones detected, about four fifths appear once; the ten largest clones hold 3% to 4.5%. This sample was taken from a study of chemoradiotherapy in HPV16-positive cancers. Germline assignment: CDR1 ENHRY and CDR2 SYGVKD. V shed 6 bases and J 5 bases; nucleotides not matched to a gene: 5. This CDR3 is built from 13 residues. This TCR was sampled from a human donor with HPV-associated anogenital cancer. This chain uses TRBV10-3 with TRBJ1-1; 8 bases are a match to TRBD1. The source material was blood, sampled from a patient who underwent chemoradiotherapy. This chain's CDR3 is CAIRAGGGTEAFF. In DNA, the CDR3 is TGTGCCATCAGGGCAGGGGGCGGGACTGAAGCTTTCTTT.